These 21 T cell receptor beta chains share one sample of origin, sequenced in a study of T cell responses to AZD1222 COVID-19 vaccine. Sequenced by immunoSEQ multiplex PCR; TCRdb stores in-frame clones only, minus some. The data hold around 130,000 clones, with 91% observed a single time. The sequenced sample was peripheral blood, obtained 28 days after the second AZD1222 dose. The receptor source for this set is an adult who received the AZD1222 COVID-19 vaccine.

The CDR3 sequence: CASSAAGTGGTEAFF. The DNA of the CDR3 is TGTGCCAGCAGCGCAGCCGGGACAGGGGGCACTGAAGCTTTCTTT. This chain joins TRBV9 and TRBJ1-1, with 11 nucleotides matching TRBD1. The CDR3 covers 15 residues. Germline lookup yields CDR1 SGDLS and CDR2 YYNGEE. Germline trimming cut 3 bases from V and 4 bases from J; bases unmatched to any gene: 5.

This sequence joins TRBV7-6 and TRBJ2-2; D might be TRBD1 or TRBD2, each matching 6 bases. The CDR3 has 16 residues. Between the trimmed V and J ends, which lost 7 bases and 1 base, there was a span of 16 bases. Germline CDR1 SGHVS, CDR2 FNYEAQ. The CDR3 sequence: CASTIMEGGNTGELFF. CDR3 DNA sequence: TGTGCCAGCACCATAATGGAGGGGGGGAACACCGGGGAGCTGTTTTTT.

This clone has just a few counts. One junction end does not reproduce the germline sequence, and a read error may be involved. This sequence joins TRBV19 and TRBJ2-5, with D perhaps TRBD2 (6 bases). Germline assignment: CDR1 LNHDA and CDR2 SQIVND (reference sequence). The CDR3 consists of 14 residues. In DNA form, the CDR3 reads TGTGCCAGCAGTATCGGGACTGCCCAAGAGACCCAGTACTTC. Translating gives CASSIGTAQETQYF.

The chain has TRBV3-1 (or the pseudogene TRBV3-2) and TRBJ2-7, with D possibly being TRBD1 or TRBD2 (6 bases each). The CDR3 length is 15 residues. Trimming took off 4 bases at V and 2 bases at J, with 15 bases between the two ends. The germline V gene encodes CDR1 LGHDT and CDR2 YNNKEL (reference sequence). In DNA, the CDR3 is TGTGCCAGCAGCCTAAAGCTTGGGGGGCCCTACGAGCAGTACTTC. Translated, it gives CASSLKLGGPYEQYF.

The genes are TRBV29-1 and TRBJ2-1; D gene unclear. Germline V lookup: CDR1 SQVTM, CDR2 ANQGSEA. The CDR3 runs to 12 residues. The V end lost 5 bases, the J end lost 8 bases, and 13 bases lay between the germline ends. CDR3 sequence: CSVSLQFDEQFF. For the CDR3, the DNA is TGCAGCGTTAGTCTTCAGTTCGATGAGCAGTTCTTC.

This clone is a singleton in its sample. The DNA of the CDR3 is TGTGCCAGTCTAGCAGGGGTGGGAGACACTGAAGCTTTCTTT. Translation gives CASLAGVGDTEAFF. The chain is built from TRBV18 and TRBJ1-1; D perhaps matches TRBD1 (6 bases). CDR1 is KGHSH and CDR2 is LQKENI in the germline V gene. Trimming shortened V by 9 bases and J by 3 bases, and 17 bases separated the two germline ends. The CDR3 loop spans 14 amino acids. The complete variable domain, with remaining parts taken from reference TRBV18 and TRBJ1-1, reads NAGVMQNPRHLVRRRGQEARLRCSPMKGHSHVYWYRQLPEEGLKFMVYLQKENIIDESGMPKERFSAEFPKEGPSILRIQQVVRGDSAAYFCASLAGVGDTEAFFGQGTRLTVV.

J is TRBJ2-3 and V is TRBV6-5; D might be TRBD1 (6 bases). The CDR3 is 14 amino acids. V was clipped by 7 bases and J by 6 bases, with 17 bases between them. The V gene's germline CDR1 is MNHEY and CDR2 SVGAGI. The CDR3, as DNA: TGTGCCAGCACCCGGACAGCCTACCAGGATACGCAGTATTTT. This codes for CASTRTAYQDTQYF.

This clone appeared once. V usage is TRBV6-6 and J usage is TRBJ1-1; D remains ambiguous. The CDR3 is made up of 14 amino acids. V lost 7 bases to trimming and J lost 2 bases, with 14 bases between them. CDR1 is MNHNY and CDR2 is SVGAGI in the germline V gene (reference sequence). The CDR3 spells CASIPERRNTEAFF. CDR3 DNA sequence: TGTGCCAGCATACCAGAACGGAGAAACACTGAAGCTTTCTTT.

V is TRBV19 and J is TRBJ1-2; D unclear. Germline V gene data show CDR1 as LNHDA and CDR2 as SQIVND (reference sequence). This CDR3 contains 14 residues. V was cut by 2 bases and J by 3 bases, with 10 bases left in between. CDR3 coding DNA: TGTGCCAGTAGTATAATCCCCCAGGACTATGGCTACACCTTC. Encoded protein: CASSIIPQDYGYTF.

About this clone itself: The junction departs from germline at one end; a sequencing error may be responsible. The V call is TRBV2, the J call TRBJ1-6; D is unclear. Germline V gene sequence: CDR1 SNHLY, CDR2 FYNNEI. The CDR3 spans 13 residues. This chain's CDR3 is CASREGLDSPLHF. The DNA of the CDR3 is TGTGCCAGCAGGGAAGGGTTGGATTCACCCCTCCACTTT.

The gene calls are TRBV2 and TRBJ1-1; unclear D gene. V shed 5 bases and J shed 0 bases, with 7 bases lying between them. Per germline, CDR1 SNHLY and CDR2 FYNNEI. The CDR3 is 13 residues long. The CDR3 DNA reads as TGTGCCAGCAGTAGCCAGGTGAACACTGAAGCTTTCTTT. Translation gives CASSSQVNTEAFF.

This clone was counted a single time. This chain uses TRBV24-1 with TRBJ2-1, with 11 bases matching TRBD2. Germline V lookup: CDR1 KGHDR, CDR2 SFDVKD. The V gene end was trimmed by 4 bases and the J gene end by 4 bases; junction bases not matched to a gene: 11. There are 18 residues in the CDR3. CDR3 in DNA: TGTGCCACCAGTGACCGTACCCGACTAGCGGGATTTTACAATGAGCAGTTCTTC. This translates into CATSDRTRLAGFYNEQFF.

This rearrangement joins TRBV5-4 to TRBJ1-2, with 7 bases fitting TRBD1. Germline V gene data show CDR1 as SGHNT and CDR2 as YYREEE (reference sequence). The trim removed 3 bases at V and 6 bases at J, leaving 2 bases unmatched. CDR3 size: 12 residues. The CDR3 reads CASSSTGNGYTF. The CDR3 nucleotides are TGTGCCAGCAGCTCGACAGGGAATGGCTACACCTTC.

This clone was observed once. The chain has TRBV24-1 and TRBJ1-2, with D unclear. Germline-derived CDR1 and CDR2 are KGHDR and SFDVKD. CDR3 size: 11 residues. Trimming took 4 bases from V and 7 from J, leaving 6 bases between them. CDR3 DNA: TGTGCCACCAGTGAAGGGAGTGGCTACACCTTC. Its translation is CATSEGSGYTF.

The genes are TRBV11-2 and TRBJ2-1, with TRBD2 matching 7 bases. The CDR3 totals 16 residues. Germline loops: CDR1 SGHAT, CDR2 FQNNGV. V shed 2 bases, J shed 0 bases, and the junction held 4 bases outside the gene matches. The CDR3 sequence is CASSLWGGSSYNEQFF. CDR3 nucleotides: TGTGCCAGCAGCTTATGGGGGGGAAGCTCCTACAATGAGCAGTTCTTC.

The rearrangement links TRBV12-3 or TRBV12-4 to TRBJ2-3; D is uncertain. Trimming took off 6 bases at V and 4 bases at J, with 8 bases between the two ends. CDR3 size: 12 residues. In DNA, the CDR3 is TGTGCCAGCAGACCGGACGCAGATACGCAGTATTTT. Its translation is CASRPDADTQYF.

This rearrangement joins TRBV7-2 to TRBJ2-7; possible D gene TRBD2, 5 bases. Trimming left V 0 bases short and J 4 bases short, with 7 bases between. CDR1 and CDR2 from the germline V gene are SGHTA and FQGNSA. The CDR3 consists of 13 residues. DNA of the CDR3: TGTGCCAGCAGCTTAGCTGGGAGATACGAGCAGTACTTC. Its protein is CASSLAGRYEQYF.

The chain employs TRBV3-1 (or the pseudogene TRBV3-2) and TRBJ2-3, with a tentative D call TRBD2 (5 bases). The ends were cut back, 6 bases at V and 0 bases at J, with 13 bases in the middle. From germline, CDR1 is LGHDT and CDR2 YNNKEL (reference sequence). The CDR3 consists of 15 residues. The CDR3 reads CASRSGKMSTDTQYF. The CDR3 DNA reads TGTGCCAGCAGATCGGGAAAGATGAGCACAGATACGCAGTATTTT.

The chain couples TRBV2 to TRBJ1-1; no definite D call. The germline V gene encodes CDR1 SNHLY and CDR2 FYNNEI. Trimming removed 5 bases at V and 4 bases at J, with 5 bases between. The CDR3 runs 11 residues. CDR3 region: CASSLSTEAFF. The CDR3 DNA reads as TGTGCCAGCAGTCTCTCCACTGAAGCTTTCTTT.

The J gene is TRBJ2-3, the V gene TRBV10-3, with D hard to call. The CDR3 sequence is 13 residues long. The V and J ends lost 6 bases and 4 bases respectively, with 11 bases between them. From germline, CDR1 is ENHRY and CDR2 SYGVKD. CDR3 coding DNA: TGTGCCATCAGCAAGAGCGACTCAGATACGCAGTATTTT. This encodes CAISKSDSDTQYF.

The chain employs TRBV9 and TRBJ1-1, with 10 bases identical to TRBD1. CDR1 is SGDLS, CDR2 YYNGEE, per germline. The CDR3 has 15 amino acids. Unmatched junction bases numbered 7, after V lost 4 bases and J lost 4 bases. CDR3 in amino acids: CASSFYRDRGTEAFF. CDR3 DNA sequence: TGTGCCAGCAGCTTCTACCGGGACAGGGGCACTGAAGCTTTCTTT.